Below are 9 T cell receptor beta chains sequenced from a single sample in a study of neoadjuvant anti-PD-1 for oral cavity cancer. The time point here: after neoadjuvant nivolumab, at surgical resection. Some clones are missing from TCRdb's copy, which holds only in-frame ones; the method was immunoSEQ multiplex PCR. The sample records fewer than 10,000 clones, 68% being singletons. Source: PBMCs, taken after nivolumab (anti-PD-1) treatment. Receptors were obtained from a person aged 35-79 years with oral cavity squamous cell carcinoma.

The chain uses TRBV6-6 and TRBJ2-1; 10 nucleotides agree with TRBD2. There are 15 residues in the CDR3. After removal of 6 bases from V and 6 bases from J, the junction contained 8 bases not matched to a gene. The germline gives CDR1 MNHNY, CDR2 SVGAGI (reference sequence). CDR3 region: CASRGSGGAGNEQFF. The CDR3 coding sequence is TGTGCCAGCAGGGGAAGCGGGGGGGCCGGCAATGAGCAGTTCTTC.

The rearrangement links TRBV9 to TRBJ1-1; TRBD1 is a possible D gene (6 bases). This CDR3 has 13 residues. V was cut by 0 bases and J by 5 bases, with 8 bases left in between. CDR1 and CDR2 from the germline V gene are SGDLS and YYNGEE. CDR3 amino acids: CASSVAQGTEAFF. CDR3 nucleotides: TGTGCCAGCAGCGTAGCTCAGGGGACTGAAGCTTTCTTT.

This chain connects TRBV11-2 to TRBJ2-1; possible D gene TRBD2, 7 bases. CDR1 is SGHAT and CDR2 is FQNNGV in the germline V gene. The CDR3 extends over 16 amino acids. The V end lost 5 bases, the J end lost 9 bases, and 23 bases lay between the germline ends. This CDR3 is CASSTPRAGALGEQFF. CDR3 DNA sequence: TGTGCCAGCAGCACCCCAAGGGCGGGGGCCCTCGGTGAGCAGTTCTTC. The variable domain in full, with the rest retrieved from reference TRBV11-2 and TRBJ2-1, is EAGVAQSPRYKIIEKRQSVAFWCNPISGHATLYWYQQILGQGPKLLIQFQNNGVVDDSQLPKDRFSAERLKGVDSTLKIQPAKLEDSAVYLCASSTPRAGALGEQFFGPGTRLTVL.

This rearrangement joins TRBV5-6 to TRBJ2-7, with TRBD1 as a possible D gene (6 bases). This CDR3 spans 17 amino acids. Germline CDR1 SGHDT, CDR2 YYEEEE. The ends were cut back, 1 base at V and 6 bases at J, with 23 bases in the middle. CDR3 amino acids: CASSLRLSSTGSREQYF. The CDR3 DNA reads as TGTGCCAGCAGCTTGAGGTTATCCAGTACAGGGAGCCGCGAGCAGTACTTC.

This chain connects TRBV28 to TRBJ1-2; D might be TRBD1 (5 bases). CDR3 length: 14 residues. The V gene lost 6 bases and the J gene lost 5 bases, with 16 bases spanning the gap. The germline gives CDR1 MDHEN, CDR2 SYDVKM. CDR3 protein: CASSPSGQGYGYTF. The CDR3 DNA is TGTGCCAGCAGCCCTTCGGGGCAGGGTTATGGCTACACCTTC.

The sample holds a few counts of this clone. This sequence joins TRBV20-1 and TRBJ2-1; no definite D call. V lost 1 base, J lost 6 bases, and 4 bases lay in between. CDR1 and CDR2 from the germline V gene are DFQATT and SNEGSKA (reference sequence). The CDR3 is made up of 11 amino acids. CDR3 in amino acids: CSARAANEQFF. The CDR3 DNA reads TGCAGTGCTAGAGCCGCCAATGAGCAGTTCTTC.

The chain joins TRBV7-3 to TRBJ2-1, with TRBD2 identical over 7 bases. CDR3 size: 17 residues. Germline loops: CDR1 SGHTA, CDR2 FQGTGA. V gave up 0 bases and J gave up 8 bases; unmatched junction bases: 13. The CDR3 loop is CASSLTLRGSGGDEQFF. The CDR3, as DNA: TGTGCCAGCAGCTTAACTCTTAGGGGTTCTGGGGGGGATGAGCAGTTCTTC.

CDR3 in DNA: TGTGCCAGCAGTTCACTAGCGGGGTTCTACAATGAGCAGTTCTTC. It specifies CASSSLAGFYNEQFF. This chain uses TRBV6-5 with TRBJ2-1; 10 bases match TRBD2. CDR3 length: 15 residues. Trimming cost V 4 bases and J 3 bases; bases outside gene matches: 3. Germline CDR1 reads MNHEY; CDR2 reads SVGAGI.

The rearrangement joins TRBV11-1 to TRBJ2-5; 10 bases agree with TRBD1. The V gene end was trimmed by 5 bases and the J gene end by 1 base; junction bases not matched to a gene: 4. This CDR3 has 15 amino acids. Looked up from germline, CDR1 is SGHAT and CDR2 is FQDESV (reference sequence). The CDR3 DNA sequence: TGTGCCAGCAGCCCCGACAGGGGGCTCCAAGAGACCCAGTACTTC. Translated: CASSPDRGLQETQYF. The full variable domain, completed using reference TRBV11-1 and TRBJ2-5, is EAEVAQSPRYKITEKSQAVAFWCDPISGHATLYWYRQILGQGPELLVQFQDESVVDDSQLPKDRFSAERLKGVDSTLKIQPAELGDSAMYLCASSPDRGLQETQYFGPGTRLLVL.